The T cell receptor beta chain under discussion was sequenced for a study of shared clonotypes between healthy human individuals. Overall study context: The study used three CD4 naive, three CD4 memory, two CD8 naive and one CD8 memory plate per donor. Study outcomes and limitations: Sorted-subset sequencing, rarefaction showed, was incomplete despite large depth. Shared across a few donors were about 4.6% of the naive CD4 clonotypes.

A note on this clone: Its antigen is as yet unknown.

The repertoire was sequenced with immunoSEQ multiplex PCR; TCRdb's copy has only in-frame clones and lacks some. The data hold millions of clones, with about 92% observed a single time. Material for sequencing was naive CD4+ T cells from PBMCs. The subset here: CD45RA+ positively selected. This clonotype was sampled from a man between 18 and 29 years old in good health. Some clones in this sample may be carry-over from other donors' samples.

The DNA for the CDR3 is TGTGCCTGGAGTGTAGGGGGCACCATATATTTT. Translated: CAWSVGGTIYF. The chain carries TRBV30 and TRBJ1-3; a weak D match, TRBD1 (6 bases). CDR1 is GTSNPN, CDR2 SVGIG, per germline (reference sequence). This CDR3 spans 11 amino acids. V was shortened by 0 bases and J by 9 bases, with 6 bases between the two germline ends. Combining the CDR3 with reference TRBV30 and TRBJ1-3 gives the whole variable domain SQTIHQWPATLVQPVGSPLSLECTVEGTSNPNLYWYRQAAGRGLQLLFYSVGIGQISSEVPQNLSASRPQDRQFILSSKKLLLSDSGFYLCAWSVGGTIYFGEGSWLTVV.